The next 3 T cell receptor beta chains were all read from a single sample in a study of cytomegalovirus exposure and HLA in healthy donors. The primer mix had 60 Vbeta and 13 Jbeta primers. Some clones are missing from TCRdb's copy, which holds only in-frame ones; the method was immunoSEQ multiplex PCR. The sample records roughly 190,000 clones, around 86% being singletons. The specimen was PBMCs. Every receptor here comes from a woman between 18 and 30 years old in good health and CMV-seronegative.

This chain joins TRBV4-1 and TRBJ1-4; D possibly corresponds to TRBD1 (5 bases). Looked up from germline, CDR1 is MGHRA and CDR2 is YSYEKL. CDR3 length: 14 amino acids. V lost 3 bases to trimming and J lost 5 bases, with 10 bases between them. Here the CDR3 DNA reads TGCGCCAGCAGCCAGGGACTGGGAAATGAAAAACTGTTTTTT. Its translation is CASSQGLGNEKLFF.

A few counts support this clone. The chain employs TRBV6-6 and TRBJ2-2; 7 nucleotides align to TRBD1. The CDR3 is 13 residues long. Germline trimming cut 8 bases from V and 6 bases from J; bases unmatched to any gene: 6. Germline CDR1 is MNHNY and CDR2 is SVGAGI (reference sequence). Written as DNA, the CDR3 is TGTGCCAGCTCAGGGGGATGGCCCGGGGAGCTGTTTTTT. This gives the protein CASSGGWPGELFF.

This clone was seen more than once but under ten times. The rearrangement joins TRBV5-1 to TRBJ1-4, with 11 bases identical to TRBD1. V shed 0 bases and J 7 bases; nucleotides not matched to a gene: 8. In germline, CDR1 is SGHRS, CDR2 YFSETQ. The CDR3 loop spans 17 amino acids. CDR3 in amino acids: CASSLGGQGAGTEKLFF. CDR3 in DNA: TGCGCCAGCAGCTTGGGTGGACAGGGGGCTGGTACTGAAAAACTGTTTTTT.